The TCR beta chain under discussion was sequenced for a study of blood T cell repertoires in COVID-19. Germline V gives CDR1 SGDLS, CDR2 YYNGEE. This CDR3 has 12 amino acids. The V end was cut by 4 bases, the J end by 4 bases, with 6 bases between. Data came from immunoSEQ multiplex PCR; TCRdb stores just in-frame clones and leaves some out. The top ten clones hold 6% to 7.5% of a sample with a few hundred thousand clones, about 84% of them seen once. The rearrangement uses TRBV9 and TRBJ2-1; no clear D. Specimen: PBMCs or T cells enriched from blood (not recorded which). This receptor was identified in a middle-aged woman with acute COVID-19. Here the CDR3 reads CASSTLYNEQFF. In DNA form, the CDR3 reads TGTGCCAGCAGCACTTTATACAATGAGCAGTTCTTC.